The 32 T cell receptor beta chains below come from one sample, sequenced in a study of immune cell composition in non-small cell lung cancer. Assay: immunoSEQ multiplex PCR; the TCRdb copy retains only in-frame clones and omits some. The sample contains under 4,000 clones, around 88% of which appear only once. The sequencing sample was made of lung tumor tissue. The receptors stem from a human donor with non-small cell lung cancer.

This clone was seen a single time. This chain joins TRBV21-1 and TRBJ1-1; TRBD1 was called by the table and not checked on the DNA. TRBV21-1 is a known pseudogene. CDR3 length: 17 residues. CDR3: CASSKVPGTDSNTEAFF. CDR3 DNA: TGTGCCAGCAGCAAGGTGCCCGGGACAGACAGTAACACTGAAGCTTTCTTT.

Here the CDR3 DNA reads TGCAGCGCCTTAAACCGGGTAACGAACACCGGGGAGCTGTTTTTT. Translating it yields CSALNRVTNTGELFF. This chain links TRBV29-1 with TRBJ2-2; the D is unclear. The CDR3 sequence is 15 residues long. Germline V gene data show CDR1 as SQVTM and CDR2 as ANQGSEA. Trimming took 7 bases from V and 0 from J, leaving 15 bases between them.

The chain joins TRBV19 to TRBJ2-1; 9 bases are shared with TRBD2. Germline-derived CDR1 and CDR2 are LNHDA and SQIVND (reference sequence). This CDR3 comprises 17 residues. Trimming removed 3 bases from V and 1 base from J; junction bases left unmatched: 7. The CDR3 nucleotides are TGTGCCAGTAGTATCGCGGCTAGCGGGACATCCTACAATGAGCAGTTCTTC. Translating gives CASSIAASGTSYNEQFF. The full variable domain, with the rest looked up from reference TRBV19 and TRBJ2-1, is DGGITQSPKYLFRKEGQNVTLSCEQNLNHDAMYWYRQDPGQGLRLIYYSQIVNDFQKGDIAEGYSVSREKKESFPLTVTSAQKNPTAFYLCASSIAASGTSYNEQFFGPGTRLTVL.

V gene TRBV7-9 combines with J gene TRBJ2-2; the match to TRBD1 covers 11 bases. The CDR3 is 16 residues long. Unmatched junction bases numbered 8, after V lost 5 bases and J lost 6 bases. CDR1 is SEHNR and CDR2 is FQNEAQ in the germline V gene (reference sequence). This CDR3 reads CASSPPGQGGSGELFF. CDR3 bases: TGTGCCAGCAGCCCCCCGGGACAGGGGGGATCCGGGGAGCTGTTTTTT.

The genes are TRBV27 and TRBJ1-5; 8 bases line up with TRBD1. CDR3 length equals 15 residues. V shed 6 bases and J 1 base; nucleotides not matched to a gene: 5. From germline, CDR1 is MNHEY and CDR2 SMNVEV (reference sequence). This CDR3 reads CASSGQGQSNQPQHF. CDR3 nucleotides: TGTGCCAGCAGCGGACAGGGCCAGAGCAATCAGCCCCAGCATTTT.

V is TRBV5-6 and J is TRBJ1-2, with TRBD1 matching 9 bases. The V segment lost 4 bases and the J segment 0 bases; nucleotides outside the gene matches: 7. Germline loops: CDR1 SGHDT, CDR2 YYEEEE. The CDR3 is 16 amino acids. The CDR3, as DNA: TGTGCCAGCAGCCCACTACAGGGGGCGCCTAACTATGGCTACACCTTC. Encoded protein: CASSPLQGAPNYGYTF. Full variable domain (outside the CDR3, taken from reference TRBV5-6 and TRBJ1-2): DAGVTQSPTHLIKTRGQQVTLRCSPKSGHDTVSWYQQALGQGPQFIFQYYEEEERQRGNFPDRFSGHQFPNYSSELNVNALLLGDSALYLCASSPLQGAPNYGYTFGSGTRLTVV.

The rearrangement uses TRBV7-6 and TRBJ1-2; TRBD1 matches at 10 bases. CDR3 length equals 13 residues. V dropped 4 bases and J dropped 7; count of bases not matched to a gene: 3. Germline V gene sequence: CDR1 SGHVS, CDR2 FNYEAQ. This CDR3 is CASSSGQGLGYTF. The CDR3 nucleotides read TGTGCCAGCAGCTCGGGACAGGGGCTTGGCTACACCTTC.

This clone was seen only a few times. The chain combines TRBV10-3 with TRBJ2-6; a possible D gene is TRBD1 (6 bases). This CDR3 has 16 residues. V was clipped by 3 bases and J by 2 bases, with 11 bases between them. From germline, CDR1 is ENHRY and CDR2 SYGVKD. CDR3 region: CAISDRQATGANVLTF. The CDR3 DNA sequence: TGTGCCATCAGTGACCGACAGGCCACTGGGGCCAACGTCCTGACTTTC.

This clone was counted between two and nine times. The J gene is TRBJ2-6, the V gene TRBV23-1; TRBD1 matches at 7 bases. TRBV23-1 is an ORF for which the function is uncertain. The CDR3 totals 20 residues. After removal of 0 bases from V and 0 bases from J, the junction contained 11 bases not matched to a gene. DNA for the CDR3: TGCGCCAGCAGTCAATCCCGAGACAGGGAGAAATCCTCTGGGGCCAACGTCCTGACTTTC. Its translation: CASSQSRDREKSSGANVLTF.

The chain joins TRBV5-4 to TRBJ2-5; TRBD1 aligns across 10 bases. The CDR3 contains 15 residues. CDR1 is SGHNT and CDR2 is YYREEE in the germline V gene (reference sequence). The V and J ends lost 4 bases and 4 bases, in that order; junction bases with no gene match: 7. In DNA form, the CDR3 reads TGTGCCAGCAGCAACCCTAGGACAGGGGGAGAGACCCAGTACTTC. It yields the protein CASSNPRTGGETQYF.

The chain employs TRBV29-1 and TRBJ2-3, with 10 bases lining up with TRBD1. Trimming took 4 bases from V and 6 from J; bases not matched to a gene: 10. The germline CDR1 and CDR2 sequences are SQVTM and ANQGSEA. This CDR3 spans 15 amino acids. CDR3 protein: CSVVDLTGGRDTQYF. CDR3 in DNA: TGCAGCGTTGTTGATTTGACAGGGGGCAGGGATACGCAGTATTTT.

V usage is TRBV2 and J usage is TRBJ1-5, with a possible D match to TRBD1 (6 bases). The CDR3 runs 17 residues. Per germline, CDR1 SNHLY and CDR2 FYNNEI. Trimming removed 2 bases at V and 2 bases at J, with 16 bases between. In nucleotides, the CDR3 is TGTGCCAGCAGTGAAAGGGGGGGACCGTATGGCAATCAGCCCCAGCATTTT. This encodes CASSERGGPYGNQPQHF.

The chain has TRBV29-1 and TRBJ2-3, with TRBD2 matching over 13 bases. J lost 0 bases, V lost 6 bases, and 3 bases had no gene match. This CDR3 has 15 amino acids. Germline CDR1 and CDR2: SQVTM and ANQGSEA. CDR3 sequence: CSVTSGGTSTDTQYF. The CDR3 nucleotides are TGCAGCGTGACTAGCGGGGGGACTAGCACAGATACGCAGTATTTT.

DNA of the CDR3: TGTGCCAGTAGGGTAGCGGGGGCCCAAGAGACCCAGTACTTC. It encodes CASRVAGAQETQYF. The rearrangement links TRBV19 to TRBJ2-5, with 9 bases aligning to TRBD2. CDR1 is LNHDA, CDR2 SQIVND, per germline (reference sequence). The CDR3 is made up of 14 amino acids. J was trimmed by 1 base and V by 6 bases; bases with no gene match: 3.

The chain joins TRBV5-4 to TRBJ2-7; TRBD1 agrees at 10 bases. The V segment lost 0 bases and the J segment 8 bases; nucleotides outside the gene matches: 5. The CDR3 has 14 amino acids. Germline CDR1 SGHNT, CDR2 YYREEE (reference sequence). The CDR3 reads CASSLEGTGAQQYF. The DNA for the CDR3 is TGTGCCAGCAGCTTGGAAGGGACAGGGGCTCAGCAGTACTTC.

The CDR3 sequence: CASSKRGADNEQFF. CDR3 sequence (DNA): TGTGCCAGCAGTAAGCGGGGGGCAGACAATGAGCAGTTCTTC. J is TRBJ2-1 and V is TRBV6-1, with TRBD2 matching 9 bases. Trimming took 5 bases from V and 5 from J; bases not matched to a gene: 4. Looked up from germline, CDR1 is MNHNS and CDR2 is SASEGT. CDR3 length: 14 residues.

CDR3 protein: CASSGTGVTGELFF. The CDR3, as DNA: TGTGCCAGTAGTGGGACAGGGGTCACCGGGGAGCTGTTTTTT. The rearrangement joins TRBV19 to TRBJ2-2, with 10 bases lining up with TRBD1. This CDR3 spans 14 amino acids. In germline, CDR1 is LNHDA, CDR2 SQIVND (reference sequence). Losses at the gene ends were 5 bases for V and 4 bases for J; bases not matched to a gene: 1.

The chain links TRBV14 to TRBJ2-2; a weak D match, TRBD2 (5 bases). This CDR3 has 16 residues. Between the trimmed V and J ends, which lost 0 bases and 7 bases, there was a span of 15 bases. Germline V gene data show CDR1 as SGHDN and CDR2 as FVKESK. The chain's CDR3 is CASSQDSTPEGGELFF. The CDR3 DNA reads TGTGCCAGCAGCCAAGATAGCACCCCAGAGGGCGGGGAGCTGTTTTTT.

This sequence joins TRBV11-3 and TRBJ2-3, with 13 bases matching TRBD2. CDR1 SGHNT and CDR2 YENEEA come from the germline V gene. J lost 6 bases, V lost 6 bases, and 3 bases had no gene match. The CDR3 contains 14 residues. Here the CDR3 DNA reads TGTGCCAGCAGGCCGGGACTAGCGGGGGATACGCAGTATTTT. Amino acid sequence: CASRPGLAGDTQYF. The variable domain in full, with the rest retrieved from reference TRBV11-3 and TRBJ2-3, is EAGVVQSPRYKIIEKKQPVAFWCNPISGHNTLYWYLQNLGQGPELLIRYENEEAVDDSQLPKDRFSAERLKGVDSTLKIQPAELGDSAVYLCASRPGLAGDTQYFGPGTRLTVL.

V and J are TRBV11-2 and TRBJ1-5; D possibly corresponds to TRBD1 (5 bases). The CDR3 totals 15 residues. Trimming pared 2 bases from V and 4 bases from J, leaving 12 bases between. The germline V gene encodes CDR1 SGHAT and CDR2 FQNNGV. This chain's CDR3 is CASSLNQGLNQPQHF. The CDR3 region has the DNA TGTGCCAGCAGCTTAAACCAGGGCTTGAATCAGCCCCAGCATTTT.

CDR3 loop: CASSYSDRGRSPLHF. The CDR3, as DNA: TGTGCCAGCAGTTACTCGGACAGGGGGCGATCACCCCTCCACTTT. The chain couples TRBV6-5 to TRBJ1-6; TRBD1 aligns across 11 bases. This CDR3 spans 15 amino acids. V shed 0 bases, J shed 10 bases, and the junction held 2 bases outside the gene matches. Germline lookup yields CDR1 MNHEY and CDR2 SVGAGI.

The chain employs TRBV6-1 and TRBJ1-1; possible D gene TRBD1, 6 bases. Trimming took off 7 bases at V and 4 bases at J, with 16 bases between the two ends. Germline CDR1 and CDR2: MNHNS and SASEGT. The CDR3 runs 14 residues. CDR3 DNA: TGTGCCAGCATACTGCAGGGGCGAGGCACTGAAGCTTTCTTT. This sequence encodes CASILQGRGTEAFF.

The genes are TRBV11-3 and TRBJ1-1; D not resolved. Germline V gene data show CDR1 as SGHNT and CDR2 as YENEEA. Trimming removed 1 base at V and 5 bases at J, with 11 bases between. This CDR3 spans 14 amino acids. CDR3: CASSLAPRGTEAFF. CDR3 bases: TGTGCCAGCAGCTTAGCCCCTCGGGGTACTGAAGCTTTCTTT.

V and J are TRBV4-2 and TRBJ1-2; a possible D gene is TRBD1 (6 bases). V was clipped by 1 base and J by 4 bases, with 16 bases between them. Germline-derived CDR1 and CDR2 are LGHNA and YNFKEQ. This CDR3 has 16 residues. Here the CDR3 reads CASSQVPSTGFYGYTF. CDR3 in DNA: TGTGCCAGCAGCCAAGTCCCCTCAACAGGGTTCTATGGCTACACCTTC.

The chain joins TRBV7-2 to TRBJ2-3; TRBD2 matches at 7 bases. V lost 0 bases, J lost 2 bases, and 8 bases stayed unmatched. Per the germline V gene, CDR1 is SGHTA and CDR2 is FQGNSA. The CDR3 runs 17 residues. In nucleotides, the CDR3 is TGTGCCAGCAGCTTAGCCCTAGCGGACATCATCACAGATACGCAGTATTTT. Encoded protein: CASSLALADIITDTQYF. Full variable domain (missing parts from reference TRBV7-2 and TRBJ2-3): GAGVSQSPSNKVTEKGKDVELRCDPISGHTALYWYRQSLGQGLEFLIYFQGNSAPDKSGLPSDRFSAERTGGSVSTLTIQRTQQEDSAVYLCASSLALADIITDTQYFGPGTRLTVL.

The chain links TRBV2 to TRBJ1-5, with D perhaps matching TRBD1 (6 bases). V lost 7 bases, J lost 2 bases, and 18 bases lay in between. The CDR3 runs 16 residues. Germline V gene data show CDR1 as SNHLY and CDR2 as FYNNEI. For the CDR3, the DNA is TGTGCCAGCAATGTTGTCTATGGGGGCGGCAATCAGCCCCAGCATTTT. This sequence encodes CASNVVYGGGNQPQHF.

The chain joins TRBV7-8 to TRBJ1-5; D is unresolved. The CDR3 runs 13 residues. Germline values: CDR1 SGHVS, CDR2 FQNEAQ. The ends were cut back, 5 bases at V and 0 bases at J, with 5 bases in the middle. CDR3 loop: CASSPISNQPQHF. The CDR3 nucleotides are TGTGCCAGCAGCCCAATTAGCAATCAGCCCCAGCATTTT.

The chain couples TRBV9 to TRBJ2-1; TRBD1 aligns across 7 bases. The CDR3 is made up of 15 amino acids. Germline lookup yields CDR1 SGDLS and CDR2 YYNGEE. The V segment lost 4 bases and the J segment 3 bases; nucleotides outside the gene matches: 7. For the CDR3, the DNA is TGTGCCAGCAGCTTAAACAGGGGCGGCTACAATGAGCAGTTCTTC. The encoded protein is CASSLNRGGYNEQFF.

The V and J genes are TRBV2 and TRBJ2-3; D is ambiguous. From germline, CDR1 is SNHLY and CDR2 FYNNEI. The ends were cut back, 2 bases at V and 6 bases at J, with 9 bases in the middle. The CDR3 extends over 13 amino acids. The CDR3 protein is CASSERGMDTQYF. CDR3 sequence (DNA): TGTGCCAGCAGTGAAAGAGGCATGGATACGCAGTATTTT.

J is TRBJ2-1 and V is TRBV30; the D gene is possibly TRBD1 (5 bases). The CDR3 loop spans 13 amino acids. V was shortened by 0 bases and J by 10 bases, with 13 bases between the two germline ends. Germline CDR1 is GTSNPN and CDR2 is SVGIG (reference sequence). CDR3 region: CAWSVLGPGEQFF. DNA for the CDR3: TGTGCCTGGAGTGTACTGGGGCCCGGCGAGCAGTTCTTC.

This clone was counted a single time. The chain uses TRBV15 and TRBJ2-2, with 11 bases matching TRBD2. The CDR3 is made up of 17 amino acids. Germline-derived CDR1 and CDR2 are LNHNV and YYDKDF (reference sequence). Trimming at V came to 2 bases and at J to 7 bases, leaving 9 bases not matched to a gene. The CDR3: CATSRRNSGGALGELFF. Here the CDR3 DNA reads TGTGCCACCAGCAGAAGAAATAGCGGGGGGGCCCTCGGGGAGCTGTTTTTT.

The V and J genes are TRBV27 and TRBJ2-6; 7 bases are shared with TRBD2. This CDR3 comprises 19 residues. Germline V gene lookup returns CDR1 MNHEY and CDR2 SMNVEV (reference sequence). Germline trimming cut 4 bases from V and 2 bases from J; bases unmatched to any gene: 14. This CDR3 reads CASSYRRGGRVAGANVLTF. CDR3 sequence (DNA): TGTGCCAGCAGTTACCGAAGGGGCGGGAGAGTTGCTGGGGCCAACGTCCTGACTTTC. Looking up the rest from reference TRBV27 and TRBJ2-6 gives the full variable domain: EAQVTQNPRYLITVTGKKLTVTCSQNMNHEYMSWYRQDPGLGLRQIYYSMNVEVTDKGDVPEGYKVSRKEKRNFPLILESPSPNQTSLYFCASSYRRGGRVAGANVLTFGAGSRLTVL.